This T cell receptor beta chain was identified in a study of blood T cell repertoires in COVID-19. Background on the study: Whether acute or convalescent, the COVID-19 samples came from the United States, Italy and Spain. PBMCs, B-cell-depleted T cells, or T cells were the source of the cDNA or gDNA that made up the material.

As originally analysed: Estimation of nucleated cell counts relied on the amplification of reference gene primers. Method: immunoSEQ multiplex PCR; TCRdb's copy keeps in-frame clones and lacks some. V, J and clone size were drawn from that table, and D and trimming were deduced from the DNA. The table lists fewer than 200,000 clones, around 89% of them singletons. CDR1 and CDR2 (germline): MNHEY, SVGEGT. This CDR3 has 14 amino acids. The ends lost 0 bases at V and 5 bases at J; junction bases unmatched: 4. The chain has TRBV6-2 or TRBV6-3 and TRBJ2-7, with TRBD1 identical over 7 bases. The sequenced sample consisted of peripheral blood. The receptor comes from a man between 18 and 35 years old who had recovered from COVID-19. The CDR3 coding sequence is TGTGCCAGCAGTTACTCGACAGGGATAAACGAGCAGTACTTC. Translated: CASSYSTGINEQYF.